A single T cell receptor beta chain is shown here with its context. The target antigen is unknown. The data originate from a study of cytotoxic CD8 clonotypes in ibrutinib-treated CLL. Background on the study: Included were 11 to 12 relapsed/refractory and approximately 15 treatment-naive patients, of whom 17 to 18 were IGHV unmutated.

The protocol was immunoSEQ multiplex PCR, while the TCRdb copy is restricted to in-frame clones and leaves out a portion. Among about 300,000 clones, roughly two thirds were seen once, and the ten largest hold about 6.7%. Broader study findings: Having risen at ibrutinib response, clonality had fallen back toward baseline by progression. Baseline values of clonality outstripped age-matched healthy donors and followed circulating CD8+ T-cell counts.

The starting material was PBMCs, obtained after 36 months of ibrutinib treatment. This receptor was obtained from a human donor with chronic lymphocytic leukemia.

This CDR3 reads CASSQYEQYF. As DNA, the CDR3 is TGCGCCAGCAGCCAGTACGAGCAGTACTTC. This chain uses TRBV4-1 with TRBJ2-7; D call uncertain. V was cut by 3 bases and J by 4 bases, with 1 base left in between. The CDR3 is 10 residues long. CDR1 and CDR2 (germline): MGHRA, YSYEKL.